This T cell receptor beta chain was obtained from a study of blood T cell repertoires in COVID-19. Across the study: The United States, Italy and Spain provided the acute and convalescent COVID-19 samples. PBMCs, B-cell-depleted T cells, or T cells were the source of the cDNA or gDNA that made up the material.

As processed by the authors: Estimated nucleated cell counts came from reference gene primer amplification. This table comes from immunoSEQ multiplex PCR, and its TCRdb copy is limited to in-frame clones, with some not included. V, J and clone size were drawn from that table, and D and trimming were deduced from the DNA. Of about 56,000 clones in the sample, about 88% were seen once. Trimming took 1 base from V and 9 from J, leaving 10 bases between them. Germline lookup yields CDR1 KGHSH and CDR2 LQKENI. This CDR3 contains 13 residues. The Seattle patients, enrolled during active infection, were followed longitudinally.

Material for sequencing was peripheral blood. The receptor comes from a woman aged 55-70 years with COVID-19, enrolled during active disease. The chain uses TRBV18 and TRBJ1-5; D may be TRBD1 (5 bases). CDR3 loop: CASSPRQDMPQHF. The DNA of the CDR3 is TGTGCCAGCTCACCACGGCAGGACATGCCCCAGCATTTT.